This record looks at one T cell receptor beta chain sequence and its context. No cognate antigen has been identified for it. Nothing much larger sits one base from this clone, and base qualities are not available. TCRbeta CDR3 regions were amplified from genomic DNA by means of the immunoSEQ Assay, a bias-controlled multiplex PCR. As for how the authors treated the data: Within the assay, amplification of reference gene primers was used to estimate how many nucleated cells each sample contained. To quantify the absolute abundance of each unique TCRbeta CDR3 rearrangement, sequence reads were collapsed and filtered. For each sample, productive Simpson clonality was calculated as the square root of Simpson's diversity index over productive rearrangements. This is the immuneACCESS table as TCRdb keeps it, with only in-frame sequences that have V and J called. A part of the clones is gone; compared with another copy, unresolved V genes explain less than half, and the rest is unexplained. D and trimming were read from the DNA, whereas the V and J calls and clone size are those reported in that table. The sample table lists more than 150,000 clones, less than 80% of them with a count of one. Approximately 12% of the sample is in the top ten clones.

The sample belongs to a study of blood T cell repertoires in COVID-19 (dated by TCRdb to the early 2020s). Background for the entire study: Samples from collaborators originated in the United States, Italy and Spain and spanned both the acute and convalescent phases of COVID-19. The repertoires were released in a freely available public database meant as a resource for research on the immune response to SARS-CoV-2. Where available, HLA class I and class II types were obtained from metadata supplied by the sample provider rather than from assay-based typing. The dataset comprised deeply sampled blood TCRbeta repertoires from subjects exposed to, actively infected with, or recovered from COVID-19. Samples were obtained from the ongoing ImmuneRACE study (first 160 participants) and from 1,254 subjects provided by 6 global collaborators. The prospective study material was composed of cDNA or gDNA derived from T cells, B-cell-depleted T cells, or PBMCs. The sample metadata nearly always contained a de-identified subject ID, COVID-19 status, age in years and sex. The investigation overall reported the following: The quantity of clinical and demographic metadata differed by source and by participant and was supplied without curation.

The CDR3 goes from the cysteine to the phenylalanine over 13 residues. Here the CDR3 DNA is all that survives: 39 bases in frame from base 1. The CDR1 and CDR2 encoded by the germline V gene (reference sequence) are GTSNPN and SVGIG. The germline V and J ends show losses of 4 bases and 9 bases respectively, and no gene match explains 8 bases of the junction. Samples from volunteer blood donors who had recovered from COVID-19 were contributed by a second Seattle source. Collaborating institutions collected whole blood in K2EDTA tubes following their own protocols. Collaborator samples were shipped for TCRbeta analysis as frozen whole blood, isolated PBMCs, or DNA extracted from either sample type.

Source material: peripheral blood. The chain uses TRBV30 and TRBJ1-5; 8 bases in the middle match TRBD1. The TCR sequence derives from a man aged 45 to 65 who had recovered from COVID-19. The DNA sequence is as follows: TGTGCCTGGACCAAATCACAGGGGGGGCCCCAGCATTTT. It translates to CAWTKSQGGPQHF.